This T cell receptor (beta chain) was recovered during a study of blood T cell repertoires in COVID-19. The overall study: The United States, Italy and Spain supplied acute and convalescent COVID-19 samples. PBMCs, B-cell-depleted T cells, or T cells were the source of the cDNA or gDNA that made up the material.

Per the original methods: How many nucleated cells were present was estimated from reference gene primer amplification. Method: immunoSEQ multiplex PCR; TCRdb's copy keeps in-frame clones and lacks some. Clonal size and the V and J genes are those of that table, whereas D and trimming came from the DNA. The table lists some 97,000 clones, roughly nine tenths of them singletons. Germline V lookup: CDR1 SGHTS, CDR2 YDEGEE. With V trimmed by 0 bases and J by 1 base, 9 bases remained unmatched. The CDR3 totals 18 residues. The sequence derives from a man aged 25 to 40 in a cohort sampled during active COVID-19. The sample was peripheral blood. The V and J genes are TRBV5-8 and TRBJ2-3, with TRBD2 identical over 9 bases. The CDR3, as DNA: TGTGCCAGCAGCTTGGATTGGAGGAGGACTAGCGGCACAGATACGCAGTATTTT. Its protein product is CASSLDWRRTSGTDTQYF.